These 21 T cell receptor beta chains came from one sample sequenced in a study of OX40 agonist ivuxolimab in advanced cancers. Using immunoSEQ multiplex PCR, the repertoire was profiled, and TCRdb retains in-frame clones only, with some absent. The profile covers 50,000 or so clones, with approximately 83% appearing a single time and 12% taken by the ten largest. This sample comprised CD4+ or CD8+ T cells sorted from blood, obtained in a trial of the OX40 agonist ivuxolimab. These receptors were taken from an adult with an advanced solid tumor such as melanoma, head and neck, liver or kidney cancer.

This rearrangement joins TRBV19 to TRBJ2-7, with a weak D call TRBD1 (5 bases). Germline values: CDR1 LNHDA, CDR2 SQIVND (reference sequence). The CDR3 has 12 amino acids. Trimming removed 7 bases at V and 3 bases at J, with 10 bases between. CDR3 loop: CASTGRDYEQYF. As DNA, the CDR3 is TGTGCCAGTACTGGCAGGGACTACGAGCAGTACTTC.

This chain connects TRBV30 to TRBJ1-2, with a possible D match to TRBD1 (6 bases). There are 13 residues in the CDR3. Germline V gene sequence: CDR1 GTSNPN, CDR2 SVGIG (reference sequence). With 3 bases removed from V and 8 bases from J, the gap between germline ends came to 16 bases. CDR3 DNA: TGTGCCTGGAGGGACCTTGACAGGACCGGCTACACCTTC. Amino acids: CAWRDLDRTGYTF. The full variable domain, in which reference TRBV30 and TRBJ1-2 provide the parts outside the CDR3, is SQTIHQWPATLVQPVGSPLSLECTVEGTSNPNLYWYRQAAGRGLQLLFYSVGIGQISSEVPQNLSASRPQDRQFILSSKKLLLSDSGFYLCAWRDLDRTGYTFGSGTRLTVV.

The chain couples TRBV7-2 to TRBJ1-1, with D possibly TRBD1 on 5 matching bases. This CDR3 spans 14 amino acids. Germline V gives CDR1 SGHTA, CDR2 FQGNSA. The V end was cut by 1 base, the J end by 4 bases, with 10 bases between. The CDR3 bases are TGTGCCAGCAGCTTAGTGTTGGGGCCCACTGAAGCTTTCTTT. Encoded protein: CASSLVLGPTEAFF.

The CDR3 here is CASTLAGSGYTF. Here the CDR3 DNA reads TGTGCCAGCACCCTTGCGGGTTCTGGCTACACCTTC. The chain couples TRBV5-4 to TRBJ1-2; no clear D gene. In germline, CDR1 is SGHNT, CDR2 YYREEE (reference sequence). The CDR3 runs to 12 residues. Between the trimmed V and J ends, which lost 6 bases and 7 bases, there was a span of 13 bases.

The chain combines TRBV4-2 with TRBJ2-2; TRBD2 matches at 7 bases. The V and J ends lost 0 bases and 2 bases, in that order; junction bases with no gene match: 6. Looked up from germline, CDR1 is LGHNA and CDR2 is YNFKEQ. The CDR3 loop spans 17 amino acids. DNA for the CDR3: TGTGCCAGCAGCCAAGAAGCGGGACGCGGTAACACCGGGGAGCTGTTTTTT. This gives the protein CASSQEAGRGNTGELFF.

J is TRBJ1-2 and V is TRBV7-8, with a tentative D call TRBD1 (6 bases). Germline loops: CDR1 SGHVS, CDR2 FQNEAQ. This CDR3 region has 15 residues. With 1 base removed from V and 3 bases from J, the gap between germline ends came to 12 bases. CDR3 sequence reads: CASSLDRGQDYGYTF. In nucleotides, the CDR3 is TGTGCCAGCAGCTTAGACCGGGGGCAGGACTATGGCTACACCTTC.

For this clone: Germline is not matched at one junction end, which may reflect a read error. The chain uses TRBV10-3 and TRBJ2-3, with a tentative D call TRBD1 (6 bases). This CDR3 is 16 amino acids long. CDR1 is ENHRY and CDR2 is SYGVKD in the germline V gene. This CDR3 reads CAISEGGAQGTNTQYF. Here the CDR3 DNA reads TGTGCCATCAGTGAGGGGGGTGCACAGGGCACAAATACGCAGTATTTT.

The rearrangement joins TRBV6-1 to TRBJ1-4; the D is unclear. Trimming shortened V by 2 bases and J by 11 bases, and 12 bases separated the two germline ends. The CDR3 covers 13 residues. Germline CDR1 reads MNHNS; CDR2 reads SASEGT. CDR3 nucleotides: TGTGCCAGCAGTGAACTCCTTTTGGAGAAACTGTTTTTT. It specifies CASSELLLEKLFF.

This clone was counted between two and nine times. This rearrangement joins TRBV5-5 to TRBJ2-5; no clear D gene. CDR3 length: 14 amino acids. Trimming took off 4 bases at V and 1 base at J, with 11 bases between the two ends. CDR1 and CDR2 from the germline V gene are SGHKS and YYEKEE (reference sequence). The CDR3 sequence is CASSVRFGQETQYF. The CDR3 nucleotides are TGTGCCAGCAGCGTTCGGTTCGGCCAAGAGACCCAGTACTTC.

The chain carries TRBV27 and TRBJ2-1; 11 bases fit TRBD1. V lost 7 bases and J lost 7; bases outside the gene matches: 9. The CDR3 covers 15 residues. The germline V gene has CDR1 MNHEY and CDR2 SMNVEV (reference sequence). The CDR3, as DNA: TGTGCCAGCACCTTCCGGGACAGGGGGGCGAATGAGCAGTTCTTC. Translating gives CASTFRDRGANEQFF.

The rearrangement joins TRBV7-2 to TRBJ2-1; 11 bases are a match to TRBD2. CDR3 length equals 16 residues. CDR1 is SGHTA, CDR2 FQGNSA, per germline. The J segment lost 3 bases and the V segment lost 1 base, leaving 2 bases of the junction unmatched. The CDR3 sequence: CASSLVAGGYYNEQFF. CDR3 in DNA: TGTGCCAGCAGCTTAGTAGCGGGAGGGTACTACAATGAGCAGTTCTTC.

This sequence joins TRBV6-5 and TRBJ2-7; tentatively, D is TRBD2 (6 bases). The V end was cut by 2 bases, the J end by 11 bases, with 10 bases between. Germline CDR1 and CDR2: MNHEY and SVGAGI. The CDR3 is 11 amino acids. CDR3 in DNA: TGTGCCAGCAGTTACCAGGGCGGGGAGTACTTC. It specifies CASSYQGGEYF.

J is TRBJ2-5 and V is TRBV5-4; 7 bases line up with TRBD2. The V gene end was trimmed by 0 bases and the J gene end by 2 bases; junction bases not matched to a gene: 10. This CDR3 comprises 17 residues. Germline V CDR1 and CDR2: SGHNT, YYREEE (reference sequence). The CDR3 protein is CASSLASGAAIQETQYF. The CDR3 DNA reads TGTGCCAGCAGCTTGGCCAGCGGGGCTGCGATACAAGAGACCCAGTACTTC.

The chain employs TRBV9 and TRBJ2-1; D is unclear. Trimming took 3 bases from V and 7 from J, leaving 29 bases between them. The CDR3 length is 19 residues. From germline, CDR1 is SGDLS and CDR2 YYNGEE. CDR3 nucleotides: TGTGCCAGCAGCGGAGGTACCCAATTAGAGTTTCAAAATCTAAATGAGCAGTTCTTC. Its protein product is CASSGGTQLEFQNLNEQFF.

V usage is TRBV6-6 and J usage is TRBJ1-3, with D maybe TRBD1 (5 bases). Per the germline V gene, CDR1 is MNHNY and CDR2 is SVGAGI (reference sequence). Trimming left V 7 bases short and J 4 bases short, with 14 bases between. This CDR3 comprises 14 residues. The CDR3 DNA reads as TGTGCCAGCATCCAGGCGGGGGGGGGAAACACCATATATTTT. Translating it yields CASIQAGGGNTIYF.

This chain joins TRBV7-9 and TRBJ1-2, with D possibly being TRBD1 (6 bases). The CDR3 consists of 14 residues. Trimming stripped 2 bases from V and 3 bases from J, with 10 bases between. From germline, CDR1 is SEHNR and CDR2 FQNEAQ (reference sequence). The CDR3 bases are TGTGCCAGCAGCTTACCGGGGGCGGACTATGGCTACACCTTC. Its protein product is CASSLPGADYGYTF.

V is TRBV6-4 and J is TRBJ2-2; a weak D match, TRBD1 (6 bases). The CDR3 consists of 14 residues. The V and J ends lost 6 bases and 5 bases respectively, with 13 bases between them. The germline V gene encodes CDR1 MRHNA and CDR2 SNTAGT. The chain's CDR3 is CASSFLGGTGELFF. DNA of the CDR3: TGTGCCAGCAGCTTCTTAGGGGGAACCGGGGAGCTGTTTTTT.

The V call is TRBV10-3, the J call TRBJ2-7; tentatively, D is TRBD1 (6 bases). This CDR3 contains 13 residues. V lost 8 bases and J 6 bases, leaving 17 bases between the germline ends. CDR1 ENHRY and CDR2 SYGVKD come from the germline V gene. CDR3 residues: CAIGPRTAREQYF. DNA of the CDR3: TGTGCCATCGGGCCGAGGACAGCTCGCGAGCAGTACTTC.

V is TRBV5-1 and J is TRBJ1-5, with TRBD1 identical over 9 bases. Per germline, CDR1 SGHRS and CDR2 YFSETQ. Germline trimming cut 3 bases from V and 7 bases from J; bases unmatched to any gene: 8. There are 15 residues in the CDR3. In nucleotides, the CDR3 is TGCGCCAGCAGCTCCGGGACAGGGTCTGGCCAGCCCCAGCATTTT. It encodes CASSSGTGSGQPQHF.

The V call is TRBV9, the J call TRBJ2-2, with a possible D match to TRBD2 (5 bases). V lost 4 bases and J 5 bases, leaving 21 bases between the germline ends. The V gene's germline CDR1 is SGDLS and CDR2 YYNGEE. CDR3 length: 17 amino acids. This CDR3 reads CASSPSRGRPGTGELFF. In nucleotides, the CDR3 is TGTGCCAGCAGCCCCTCTCGCGGGCGGCCAGGTACCGGGGAGCTGTTTTTT.

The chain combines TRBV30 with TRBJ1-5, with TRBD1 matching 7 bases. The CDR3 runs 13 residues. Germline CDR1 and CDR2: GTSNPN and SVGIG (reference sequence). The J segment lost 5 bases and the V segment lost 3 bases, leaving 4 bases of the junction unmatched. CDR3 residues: CAWSLTGYQPQHF. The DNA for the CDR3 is TGTGCCTGGAGCTTGACAGGGTATCAGCCCCAGCATTTT. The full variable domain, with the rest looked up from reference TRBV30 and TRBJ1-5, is SQTIHQWPATLVQPVGSPLSLECTVEGTSNPNLYWYRQAAGRGLQLLFYSVGIGQISSEVPQNLSASRPQDRQFILSSKKLLLSDSGFYLCAWSLTGYQPQHFGDGTRLSIL.